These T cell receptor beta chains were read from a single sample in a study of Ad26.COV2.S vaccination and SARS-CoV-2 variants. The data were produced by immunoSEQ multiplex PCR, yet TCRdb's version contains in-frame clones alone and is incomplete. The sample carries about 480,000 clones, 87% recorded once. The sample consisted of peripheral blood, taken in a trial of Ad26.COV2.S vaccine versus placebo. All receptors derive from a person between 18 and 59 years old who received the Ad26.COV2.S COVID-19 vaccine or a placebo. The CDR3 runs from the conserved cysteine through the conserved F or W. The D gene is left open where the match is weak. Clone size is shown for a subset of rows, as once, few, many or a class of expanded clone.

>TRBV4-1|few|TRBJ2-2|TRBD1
TGCGCCAGCAGCCAAGTGACAGGGTATACCGGGGAGCTGTTTTTT
CASSQVTGYTGELFF
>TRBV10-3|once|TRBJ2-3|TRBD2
TGTGCCATCAGTGGGGGACTAGTCGGAGATACGCAGTATTTT
CAISGGLVGDTQYF
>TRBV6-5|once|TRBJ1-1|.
TGTGCCAGCAGTTACGTGGCCGGCACTGAAGCTTTCTTT
CASSYVAGTEAFF
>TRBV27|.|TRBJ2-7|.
TGTGCCAGCAGTCCCCTCGGCCGCGAGCAGTACTTC
CASSPLGREQYF
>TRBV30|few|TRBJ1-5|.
TGTGCCTGGAGAGACAGGAACCGGTGGAGCAATCAGCCCCAGCATTTT
CAWRDRNRWSNQPQHF
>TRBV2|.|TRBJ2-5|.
TGTGCCAGCAGGAGGGGGGTCGGAGAGACCCAGTACTTC
CASRRGVGETQYF
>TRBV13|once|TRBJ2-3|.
TGTGCCAGCAGCCCCCCGTCGTCGGACTGGGCCCCTAGCACAGATACGCAGTATTTT
CASSPPSSDWAPSTDTQYF
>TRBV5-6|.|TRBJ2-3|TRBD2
TGTGCCAGCAGCCCGGTGGGGGGAGGGAGAGATACGCAGTATTTT
CASSPVGGGRDTQYF
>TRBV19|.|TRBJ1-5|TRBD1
TGTGCCAGTAGTAGACAGGGCCCCGGTCAGCCCCAGCATTTT
CASSRQGPGQPQHF
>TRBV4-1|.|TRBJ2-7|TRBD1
TGCGCCAGCAGCCAAGTGCGACAGGGGGCGATCTCCTACGAGCAGTACTTC
CASSQVRQGAISYEQYF
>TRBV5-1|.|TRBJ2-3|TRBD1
TGCGCCAGCAGCTTGGGACAGGGAATAAATACGCAGTATTTT
CASSLGQGINTQYF
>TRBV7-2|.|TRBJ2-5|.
TGTGCCAGCAGCTCGGTTAGGCCCGGAGAGACCCAGTACTTC
CASSSVRPGETQYF
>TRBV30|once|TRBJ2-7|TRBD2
TGTGCCTGGAGTCCCCGGGGGGACTACGAGCAGTACTTC
CAWSPRGDYEQYF
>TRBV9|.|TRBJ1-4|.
TGTGCCAGCAGTCGTAGAGTCTCAGTTAATGAAAAACTGTTTTTT
CASSRRVSVNEKLFF
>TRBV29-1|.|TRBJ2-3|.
TGCAGCGTTGGAGGGGGGGCTGGGACAGATACGCAGTATTTT
CSVGGGAGTDTQYF
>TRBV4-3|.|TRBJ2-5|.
TGCGCCAGCAGCCAAGGGGCACCCCTCCTTTCCCAAGAGACCCAGTACTTC
CASSQGAPLLSQETQYF
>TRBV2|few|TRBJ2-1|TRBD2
TGTGCCAGCAGTGAAGTTGTTGGGACTAGGGGGGACTACAATGAGCAGTTCTTC
CASSEVVGTRGDYNEQFF
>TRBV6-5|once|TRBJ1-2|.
TGTGCCAGCGGAGGACGAAAATATGGCTACACCTTC
CASGGRKYGYTF
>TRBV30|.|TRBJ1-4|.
TGTGCCTGGAGTGTACGCTCAGTTAATGAAAAACTGTTTTTT
CAWSVRSVNEKLFF
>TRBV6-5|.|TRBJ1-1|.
TGTGCCAGCAGCGGGACGTCAAGGGAAGCTTTCTTT
CASSGTSREAFF
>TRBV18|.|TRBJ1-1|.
TGTGCCAGCTCACAGGACTTCATGAACACTGAAGCTTTCTTT
CASSQDFMNTEAFF
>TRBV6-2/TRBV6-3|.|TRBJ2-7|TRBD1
TGTGCCAGCAGTTGGTCAGGGGGCGGCGAGCAGTACTTC
CASSWSGGGEQYF
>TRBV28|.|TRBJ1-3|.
TGTGCCACATCCTGGGGCATCAAGAAGGGGCTCTCTGGAAACACCATATATTTT
CATSWGIKKGLSGNTIYF
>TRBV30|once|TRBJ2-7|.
TGTGCCTGGAGTCGGGTGGGAGACCAGTACTTC
CAWSRVGDQYF
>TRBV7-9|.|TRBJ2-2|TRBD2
TGTGCCAGCAGCTTCCCGGGACTAGCGGGAACTCTATACACCGGGGAGCTGTTTTTT
CASSFPGLAGTLYTGELFF
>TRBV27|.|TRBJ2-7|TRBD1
TGTGCCAGCAGTTTATCCGGGACAGAGTTCTCCTACGAGCAGTACTTC
CASSLSGTEFSYEQYF